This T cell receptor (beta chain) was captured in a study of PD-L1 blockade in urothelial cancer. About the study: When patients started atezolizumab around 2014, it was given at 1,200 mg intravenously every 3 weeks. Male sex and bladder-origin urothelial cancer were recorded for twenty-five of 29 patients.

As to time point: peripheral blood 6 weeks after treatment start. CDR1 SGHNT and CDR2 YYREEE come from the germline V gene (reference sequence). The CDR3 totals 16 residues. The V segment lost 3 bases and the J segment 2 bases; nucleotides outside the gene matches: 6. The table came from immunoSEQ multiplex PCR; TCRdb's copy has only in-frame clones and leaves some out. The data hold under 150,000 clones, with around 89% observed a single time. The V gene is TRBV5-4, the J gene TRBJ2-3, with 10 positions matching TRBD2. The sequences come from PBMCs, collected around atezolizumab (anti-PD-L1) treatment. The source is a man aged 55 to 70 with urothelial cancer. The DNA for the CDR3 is TGTGCCAGCAGCTCCGGGACTAGCGCCACCACAGATACGCAGTATTTT. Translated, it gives CASSSGTSATTDTQYF.